The TCR beta chain described here comes from a study of blood T cell repertoires in COVID-19. About the study: The United States, Italy and Spain were the sources of the acute and convalescent COVID-19 samples. The analysed material was cDNA or gDNA that came from T cells, B-cell-depleted T cells, or PBMCs.

Libraries were prepared by immunoSEQ multiplex PCR; TCRdb keeps only in-frame clonotypes and omits some of them. The repertoire has 28,000 or so clones, roughly 86% of them found once; the top ten carry roughly 7.9%. V was cut by 5 bases and J by 12 bases, with 17 bases left in between. CDR3 size: 13 residues. CDR1 and CDR2 from the germline V gene are SGHVS and FQNEAQ. The TCR comes from a man aged 55 to 70 with COVID-19, enrolled during active disease. This chain uses TRBV7-8 with TRBJ2-1; weak D call: TRBD2 (5 bases). The sequenced sample consisted of peripheral blood. The CDR3 region has the DNA TGTGCCAGCAGCCAAACCCCCGACGGGGTGCAGTTCTTC. This translates into CASSQTPDGVQFF.